The clone carrying this T cell receptor (beta chain) showed up many times. As to time point: newly diagnosed GD, antithyroid drugs for less than 3 months. The TCR library was made from RNA extracted from PBMCs. The patients were drawn from one endocrinology department in Xi'an, China. The data stem from a study of regulatory T cells in long-lasting Graves disease. CDR1 and CDR2 (germline): WSHSY, SAAADI. The CDR3 spans 14 residues. The ends were cut back, 7 bases at V and 4 bases at J, with 14 bases in the middle. Investigators prepared the TCR beta libraries by applying iRepertoire HTBI primers and Arm-PCR of CDR3 regions. TCRdb itself ran the multiplex PCR reads through MiXCR, one entry per CDR3 protein. The sample yields roughly 250,000 distinct CDR3 sequences, approximately 20% seen once. The sample was also linked to a second study, of T cells in Graves' hyperthyroidism and ophthalmopathy. That source reports: A first-round RT-PCR of the TCR CDR3 used the HTBI primer set.

The TCR sequence derives from a woman aged 25 to 39 with Graves disease. The sample consisted of peripheral blood mononuclear cells (PBMCs), taken at new diagnosis, from a patient treated with antithyroid drugs. This rearrangement joins TRBV10-2 to TRBJ1-5; TRBD1 might be the D (5 bases). The chain's CDR3 is CASTSHGGNQPQHF. The CDR3 coding sequence is TGCGCCAGCACCAGCCACGGGGGGAATCAGCCCCAGCATTTT.